This T cell receptor (beta chain) appears in the sequencing data of a study of spatial heterogeneity in lung cancer. Study-wide context: The library had UMIs, and each TCR and UMI pair averaged more than ten raw reads.

Carried by each TCR cDNA molecule was a unique molecular identifier. TCRdb ran MiXCR on the 5' RACE reads and lists one entry per CDR3 protein. The sample holds thousands of distinct CDR3 sequences, 13% seen once. The sample's time point: sample taken at primary tumor resection. Frozen PBMC, nontumor lung or tumor provided whole RNA, which was sequenced unsorted. This CDR3 spans 12 amino acids. Germline V CDR1 and CDR2: LNHDA, SQIVND (reference sequence). V was trimmed by 3 bases and J by 8 bases, leaving 8 bases between them. This sequence was found in a female donor with early-stage non-small cell lung cancer. This sample comprised normal lung tissue next to the tumor, obtained at surgery. The chain combines TRBV19 with TRBJ2-1; TRBD2 is a possible D gene (5 bases). The CDR3 DNA reads TGTGCCAGTAGTATTTCGGGGTATGAGCAGTTCTTC. This sequence encodes CASSISGYEQFF.